A selection of T cell receptor beta chains follows, all from one sample in a study of blood T cell repertoires in COVID-19. Repertoires were generated with immunoSEQ multiplex PCR, while TCRdb's copy carries only in-frame clones and drops some. Of about 150,000 clones in the sample, roughly 81% were seen once. Sequencing was performed on peripheral blood. Receptors originate from a human donor with acute or convalescent COVID-19. The donor label of this sample is uncertain. Both conserved end residues are part of each CDR3. The D gene is left open where the match is weak. Only some rows state a clone size, as once, few, many or a class for expanded clones.

v_gene	d_gene	j_gene	abundance	CDR3aa	CDR3nt
TRBV11-2	-	TRBJ1-2	-	CASSLTVYGYTF	TGTGCCAGCAGCTTGACAGTCTATGGCTACACCTTC
TRBV12-5	-	TRBJ1-5	-	CASGASGADSNQPQHF	TGTGCTAGTGGCGCTTCAGGGGCCGATAGCAATCAGCCCCAGCATTTT
TRBV5-1	-	TRBJ2-5	-	CASSFLAGQETQYF	TGCGCCAGCAGCTTTTTGGCAGGACAAGAGACCCAGTACTTC
TRBV7-9	-	TRBJ1-2	once	CASSLDSRSYGYTF	TGTGCCAGCAGCTTGGACAGCAGGAGCTATGGCTACACCTTC
TRBV6-5	TRBD1	TRBJ1-5	-	CASSYSDRAWQPQHF	TGTGCCAGCAGTTACTCCGACAGGGCTTGGCAGCCCCAGCATTTT
TRBV20-1	-	TRBJ1-2	-	CSASKRGYTF	TGCAGTGCTAGTAAGCGGGGCTACACCTTC
TRBV9	-	TRBJ1-1	-	CASSPVELQGNTEAFF	TGTGCCAGCAGCCCGGTCGAATTACAGGGGAACACTGAAGCTTTCTTT
TRBV4-2	TRBD1	TRBJ1-2	-	CASSHQEGTAYYGYTF	TGTGCCAGCAGCCATCAAGAGGGGACAGCATACTATGGCTACACCTTC
TRBV7-9	-	TRBJ1-2	once	CASSLNSLFGYTF	TGTGCCAGCAGCTTAAACAGCTTATTCGGCTACACCTTC
TRBV9	-	TRBJ1-2	-	CASSVGRAGVYGYTF	TGTGCCAGCAGCGTAGGGAGGGCTGGGGTCTATGGCTACACCTTC
TRBV2	TRBD2	TRBJ2-3	-	CASSEKGGLTSSDTQYF	TGTGCCAGCAGTGAGAAGGGAGGGCTAACTTCGTCAGATACGCAGTATTTT
TRBV6-1	TRBD1	TRBJ1-5	-	CASSAAGQGTNQPQHF	TGTGCCAGCAGTGCCGCCGGACAGGGCACCAATCAGCCCCAGCATTTT
TRBV5-1	TRBD1	TRBJ2-6	-	CASSLEGATGANVLTF	TGCGCCAGCAGCTTGGAGGGGGCAACAGGGGCCAACGTCCTGACTTTC
TRBV19	-	TRBJ1-5	few	CASSKGARSNQPQHF	TGTGCCAGTAGTAAAGGGGCGCGTAGCAATCAGCCCCAGCATTTT
TRBV5-6	TRBD1	TRBJ2-4	-	CASSSPGTEDIQYF	TGTGCCAGCAGCTCCCCCGGGACAGAGGACATTCAGTACTTC
TRBV19	-	TRBJ1-3	-	CASSARLGPGNTIYF	TGTGCCAGTAGTGCCCGGCTGGGGCCTGGAAACACCATATATTTT
TRBV11-2	-	TRBJ2-3	-	CASSYGGPDTQYF	TGTGCCAGCAGCTACGGGGGGCCAGATACGCAGTATTTT
TRBV6-1	-	TRBJ1-5	-	CASSESGGSNQPQHF	TGTGCCAGCAGTGAATCCGGGGGAAGCAATCAGCCCCAGCATTTT
TRBV4-1	-	TRBJ1-4	-	CASSQVPGNNEKLFF	TGCGCCAGCAGCCAAGTTCCAGGGAATAATGAAAAACTGTTTTTT
TRBV3-1/TRBV3-2	TRBD1	TRBJ1-4	-	CASSQRLRTGLKEKLFF	TGTGCCAGCAGCCAAAGATTGCGGACAGGGCTCAAGGAAAAACTGTTTTTT
TRBV5-4	-	TRBJ1-2	-	CASSPAGVNYGYTF	TGTGCCAGCAGCCCGGCGGGGGTTAACTATGGCTACACCTTC
TRBV10-3	TRBD1	TRBJ1-1	-	CAISKGQRASQAFF	TGTGCCATCAGTAAGGGACAGAGGGCGAGTCAAGCTTTCTTT
TRBV7-7	-	TRBJ1-4	-	CASSLGGQGNEKLFF	TGTGCTAGCAGCTTAGGAGGCCAGGGTAATGAAAAACTGTTTTTT
TRBV19	-	TRBJ1-5	-	CASRYRPDSNQPQHF	TGTGCCAGTCGATACAGGCCCGATAGCAATCAGCCCCAGCATTTT
TRBV6-5	-	TRBJ1-2	-	CASSYSDSYGYTF	TGTGCCAGCAGTTACTCAGACAGCTATGGCTACACCTTC
TRBV11-2	-	TRBJ1-4	-	CASSLEAGPNEKLFF	TGTGCCAGCAGCTTAGAGGCAGGCCCTAATGAAAAACTGTTTTTT
TRBV6-5	-	TRBJ1-2	-	CASSSIGGYTF	TGTGCCAGCAGTTCTATTGGTGGCTACACCTTC
TRBV11-2	TRBD2	TRBJ2-7	-	CASSLGSSGGYEQYF	TGTGCCAGCAGCTTAGGGTCTAGCGGGGGCTACGAGCAGTACTTC
TRBV5-1	-	TRBJ1-1	-	CASSFGRGTEAFF	TGCGCCAGCAGCTTCGGCCGGGGGACTGAAGCTTTCTTT
TRBV24-1	-	TRBJ1-5	-	CATSDSQWNQPQHF	TGTGCCACCAGTGATTCCCAGTGGAATCAGCCCCAGCATTTT
TRBV5-5	-	TRBJ2-1	-	CASSLDPNNEQFF	TGTGCCAGCAGCTTGGACCCTAACAATGAGCAGTTCTTC
TRBV19	-	TRBJ1-5	once	CASSISQAPHNQPQHF	TGTGCCAGTAGTATAAGCCAGGCCCCCCACAATCAGCCCCAGCATTTT
TRBV5-1	-	TRBJ1-1	once	CASSWRAQVDWNTEAFF	TGCGCCAGCAGCTGGCGGGCTCAGGTAGACTGGAACACTGAAGCTTTCTTT
TRBV7-9	-	TRBJ2-2	-	CASSPGRQGKDAGELFF	TGTGCCAGCAGCCCCGGCCGTCAGGGGAAGGACGCCGGGGAGCTGTTTTTT
TRBV5-1	-	TRBJ2-7	-	CASSLLGGGYEQYF	TGCGCCAGCAGCTTGCTCGGAGGCGGATACGAGCAGTACTTC
TRBV30	-	TRBJ2-7	many	CAWNPGTSSYEQYF	TGTGCCTGGAACCCCGGGACATCTTCCTACGAGCAGTACTTC
TRBV19	-	TRBJ1-1	-	CASTPLGRANTEAFF	TGTGCCAGTACCCCCTTGGGCAGGGCGAACACTGAAGCTTTCTTT
TRBV10-2	TRBD2	TRBJ2-7	-	CASSDRGGWYEQYF	TGCGCCAGCAGTGACCGGGGGGGATGGTACGAGCAGTACTTC
TRBV2	TRBD1	TRBJ2-2	-	CASSGGQGFGELFF	TGTGCCAGCAGTGGTGGACAGGGATTCGGGGAGCTGTTTTTT
TRBV9	TRBD1	TRBJ1-2	-	CASSDGQGWGYTF	TGTGCCAGCAGCGACGGACAGGGTTGGGGCTACACCTTC
TRBV5-4	-	TRBJ1-1	-	CASSLAAAAGNTEAFF	TGTGCCAGCAGCTTGGCCGCGGCAGCGGGGAACACTGAAGCTTTCTTT
TRBV2	TRBD1	TRBJ1-1	-	CASIGDRVNTEAFF	TGTGCCAGCATTGGGGACAGAGTGAACACTGAAGCTTTCTTT
TRBV7-8	-	TRBJ1-5	-	CASSLDKSSNQPQHF	TGTGCCAGCAGCTTGGACAAGTCAAGCAATCAGCCCCAGCATTTT